This TCR beta chain emerged from a study of shared clonotypes between healthy human individuals. Overall study: The study enrolled a couple of women and three men aged 18 to 49. Broader study findings: Sequencing depth was predicted to influence how clonotypes are shared among donors.

A note on this clone: Its target is unknown.

Bulk PBMC genomic DNA spanned ten immunoSEQ deep plates. Sequencing was performed with immunoSEQ multiplex PCR; in TCRdb, only in-frame clones are kept and a portion is missing. Of some 480,000 clones in the sample, around three quarters were seen once. Germline V lookup: CDR1 SGHRS, CDR2 YFSETQ. V lost 7 bases to trimming and J lost 2 bases; unmatched junction nucleotides: 0. The CDR3 covers 13 residues. V gene TRBV5-1 combines with J gene TRBJ2-6; 7 bases fit TRBD2. The clonotype comes from a woman aged 40 to 49 in good health. Some clones in this sample may be carry-over from other donors' samples. Sequencing was done on a sample of PBMCs. The CDR3 DNA reads TGCGCCAGCGGGAGGGCTGGGGCCAACGTCCTGACTTTC. This gives the protein CASGRAGANVLTF. Complete variable domain (other parts from reference TRBV5-1 and TRBJ2-6): KAGVTQTPRYLIKTRGQQVTLSCSPISGHRSVSWYQQTPGQGLQFLFEYFSETQRNKGNFPGRFSGRQFSNSRSEMNVSTLELGDSALYLCASGRAGANVLTFGAGSRLTVL.